This T cell receptor beta chain derives from a study of identical twins. Unique molecular identifiers were present on the cDNA, and a universal primer site came from template switching. MiXCR, applied by TCRdb to the 5' RACE reads, yields one record per CDR3 protein. The repertoire holds about 570,000 distinct CDR3 sequences, approximately 9.6% seen once, with roughly 3% in the top ten. The CDR3 has 16 residues. The V end was cut by 4 bases, the J end by 7 bases, with 23 bases between. Germline CDR1 and CDR2: SNHLY and FYNNEI. These same data were also listed under a study on yellow fever vaccine responses in identical twins.

Material: PBMCs. This clonotype originated in a woman younger than 35 in good health. This chain links TRBV2 with TRBJ2-7; D is possibly TRBD1 or TRBD2 (6 bases each). CDR3 loop: CASSAPRGSREGEQYF. The CDR3 coding sequence is TGTGCCAGCAGTGCCCCCAGGGGCTCGCGGGAAGGGGAGCAGTACTTC.